These T cell receptor beta chains were read from a single sample in a study of T cell changes during pregnancy in multiple sclerosis. Assay: immunoSEQ multiplex PCR; the TCRdb copy retains only in-frame clones and omits some. The profile covers tens of thousands of clones, with roughly nine tenths appearing a single time and around 0.38% taken by the ten largest. Sample: CD4+ T cells from peripheral blood mononuclear cells, taken in the third trimester of pregnancy. The source is a female donor with multiple sclerosis, enrolled in a pregnancy study. Both conserved end residues are part of each CDR3. A D gene is named only where the DNA matches it firmly. Rows give clone size only sometimes, using once, few, many, or a class for an expanded clone.

d_gene	j_gene	abundance	v_gene	CDR3nt	CDR3aa
.	TRBJ1-1	.	TRBV30	TGTGCCTGGAGTGTCCAGGGTCTCAGGGGCACTGAAGCTTTCTTT	CAWSVQGLRGTEAFF
.	TRBJ1-2	few	TRBV10-1	TGCGCCAGCAGCCACAGGGAAACGGATGGCTACACCTTC	CASSHRETDGYTF
.	TRBJ2-1	few	TRBV4-2	TGTGCCAGCAGCCAAGTCACAGGACGGCGCAATGAGCAGTTCTTC	CASSQVTGRRNEQFF
.	TRBJ1-4	.	TRBV9	TGTGCCAGCAGCGTATCGGGGGAAAAACTGTTTTTT	CASSVSGEKLFF
TRBD1	TRBJ2-7	.	TRBV19	TGTGCCAGTAGGGGACAGGGCACCACCTACGAGCAGTACTTC	CASRGQGTTYEQYF
.	TRBJ2-7	once	TRBV5-1	TGCGCCAGCAGCTATACCCGGGACACTTTTCCTTTTACCTCCTACGAGCAGTACTTC	CASSYTRDTFPFTSYEQYF
.	TRBJ1-1	.	TRBV2	TGTGCCAGCAGTGCCGGACAGAGTTACACTGAAGCTTTCTTT	CASSAGQSYTEAFF
.	TRBJ1-2	.	TRBV19	TGTGCCAGTAGTACCCCGCAGGCCACCTATGGCTACACCTTC	CASSTPQATYGYTF
.	TRBJ2-7	.	TRBV4-1	TGCGCCAGCAGCCAAGAACCCAGACAGGATCCGTACTTC	CASSQEPRQDPYF
.	TRBJ1-1	.	TRBV5-1	TGCGCCAGCGCACCTGGAGGGGGGGGCACTGAAGCTTTCTTT	CASAPGGGGTEAFF
TRBD2	TRBJ2-1	.	TRBV9	TGTGCCAGCAGCCCACTGGGACTAGCGGGGGGGGTCTCCTACAATGAGCAGTTCTTC	CASSPLGLAGGVSYNEQFF
TRBD2	TRBJ2-1	once	TRBV7-9	TGTGCCAGCAGCGACCCCGGGGGGGCGGAGAGGTACAATGAGCAGTTCTTC	CASSDPGGAERYNEQFF
TRBD2	TRBJ2-1	once	TRBV7-2	TGTGCCAGCACACCTCATTTCGGGGGGGCAATGAATGAGCAGTTCTTC	CASTPHFGGAMNEQFF
TRBD1	TRBJ1-5	.	TRBV7-2	TGTGCCAGCAGCTCGACAGGGCGGGGCCAGCCCCAGCATTTT	CASSSTGRGQPQHF
TRBD2	TRBJ2-3	.	TRBV19	TGTGCCAGCCGGCTGGGGGGAGGGGCAGATACGCAGTATTTT	CASRLGGGADTQYF
.	TRBJ2-7	.	TRBV1	TGCACCAGCAGCCAACCCTCCGACATCTCCTACGAGCAGTACTTC	CTSSQPSDISYEQYF
.	TRBJ1-4	.	TRBV6-6	TGTGCCAGCAGCGAGGACAGTCCAAAACTGTTTTTT	CASSEDSPKLFF
TRBD2	TRBJ2-7	.	TRBV5-1	TGCGCCAGCAGCTTAAGCGGGGGGGCCTACGAGCAGTACTTC	CASSLSGGAYEQYF
.	TRBJ2-1	.	TRBV18	TGTGCCAGCCAGGGGGACTCCAACCGGAATGAGCAGTTCTTC	CASQGDSNRNEQFF
.	TRBJ2-5	.	TRBV11-2	TGTGCCAGCAGTTCCGCCCAGGGGCTGAGGACCCAGTACTTC	CASSSAQGLRTQYF